This T cell receptor beta chain was obtained from a study of shared clonotypes between healthy human individuals. Whole-study context: For every donor, three CD4 naive, three CD4 memory, two CD8 naive and one CD8 memory plates were used.

The germline V gene has CDR1 MGHRA and CDR2 YSYEKL. V lost 9 bases and J lost 8; bases outside the gene matches: 4. This CDR3 is built from 13 residues. DNA at 200 ng, approximately 30,000 T cell genomes, went into sorted-subset replicate PCRs. The table came from immunoSEQ multiplex PCR; TCRdb's copy has only in-frame clones and leaves some out. The repertoire includes roughly 640,000 clones, roughly 70% of them detected once, and over 1.5% sits in the top ten. Study-level results: Sharing across four donors was highest in naive CD4 (around 5%) and lowest in memory CD8 (about 0.4%). On the whole, naive subsets had larger estimated richness than memory subsets had.

As regards this clone: The antigen remains undetermined.

This clonotype originated in a young woman in good health. The sequenced material came from memory CD4+ T cells sorted from blood. Documented subset: CD45RA-negative fraction. The gene calls are TRBV4-1 and TRBJ2-1; 13 nucleotides agree with TRBD2. This CDR3 is CASATSGRYEQFF. The CDR3 DNA sequence: TGCGCCAGTGCGACTAGCGGGAGGTATGAGCAGTTCTTC.